The sequence of this T cell receptor beta chain was determined in a study of cytomegalovirus exposure and HLA in healthy donors. From germline, CDR1 is MNHNS and CDR2 SASEGT. CDR3 length: 15 amino acids. V was cut by 5 bases and J by 8 bases, with 19 bases left in between. Primers: 60 Vbeta forward and 13 Jbeta reverse. As originally analysed: In a later analysis, some 10 million of 60 million to 80 million unique beta chains occurred in at least two donors. The repertoire was sequenced with immunoSEQ multiplex PCR; TCRdb's copy has only in-frame clones and lacks some. V and J calls plus clone size are reproduced from that table; the DNA served to infer D and trimming. Counted here are about 62,000 clones, approximately 75% occurring once; the ten biggest clones make up 7.8%.

This chain connects TRBV6-1 to TRBJ2-4; D gene ambiguous. The receptor comes from a man in his fifties or sixties in good health and CMV-seropositive. Specimen: PBMCs. The CDR3 nucleotides are TGTGCCAGCAGTAATTTAGGCGGCCTCAGCGACATTCAGTACTTC. As protein: CASSNLGGLSDIQYF.